This T cell receptor (beta chain) was profiled in a study of T cell responses to AZD1222 COVID-19 vaccine (dated by TCRdb to the early 2020s). Turning to the overall study: AZD1222 recipients whose second dose came at about 4 weeks and those whose second dose came at about 12 weeks were combined into one group, since spike-specific TCR depth and breadth did not differ between the two schedules. TCR sequencing covered about 230 trial participants: 200 to 210 given two doses of AZD1222 and 26 given two doses of MenACWY control vaccine. Trial participants were enrolled by age into subgroups of 18-55, 56-69 and 70-plus years, and around 150, 28 and 57 TCR-sequenced participants, respectively, were included in these subgroups. What the authors observed across the whole study: No day 14 peak-response samples were available, so repertoires were characterized only after the peak T cell response. After two AZD1222 doses, spike-specific TCR breadth and depth were significantly higher than at day 0 and than in MenACWY recipients. Reportedly, close to half of the unique spike-specific TCRs recognized epitopes lying outside the regions that are mutated in the B.1.351 and B.1.1.7 variants. In the small 56-69-year group, the increase in depth fell short of significance, most likely because of low power. CD4 TCRs associated with the vaccine covered the entire spike protein, and the dominant responses were in regions 160-218 and 743-854. Participants were mostly white British, with more females than males. The authors suggested clonal diversity may have been underestimated. Only six or seven AZD1222 recipients were SARS-CoV-2 seropositive at baseline, limiting conclusions about previously exposed vaccinees.

The time point label, as the study defines it: baseline before first vaccination. Vaccinee samples came from UK trials COV001 and COV002, including a single-blind randomized controlled phase 2/3 trial of AZD1222 (ChAdOx1 nCoV-19) in healthy adults. For TCRbeta chain sequencing, PBMC samples were collected from trial participants at day 0 and at day 28 after the second dose. The CDR3 regions of human TCRbeta chains were analyzed by immunosequencing. For the original study's pipeline: TCRs in the repertoires were matched against a reference library of SARS-CoV-2-specific TCRs that had been generated with the MIRA antigen-specificity platform. Breadth meant the fraction of unique TCRs that were SARS-CoV-2-associated, whereas depth meant the fraction of total T cells that were SARS-CoV-2-associated. Using the MIRA data, each spike-specific TCR was mapped to the spike region that the TCR reacts to and placed in a CD4 or CD8 class. Log10-transformed breadth and depth values were compared by one-way ANOVA with Sidak's multiple comparisons tests. Not all clones reach the TCRdb copy of this immuneACCESS table, which keeps in-frame sequences only. Checked studies attribute under half of the gap to unresolved V genes and leave the rest unexplained. Clonal size and the V and J genes are those of that table, whereas D and trimming came from the DNA. This sample comprises about 140,000 clones, around 84% of them detected only once. The top ten clones comprise roughly 4.3% of the sample.

Details on this clone: Its specific antigen is unknown. No qualities accompany the bases; no much larger clone lies one base away.

The germline ends are 11 bases apart after V is trimmed by 4 bases and J by 1 base. The CDR3 contains 15 residues, cysteine and phenylalanine counted. Only CDR3 DNA remains: 45 bases, in frame from the first base. Per the germline V gene, SGDLS is the CDR1 and YYNGEE is the CDR2. In this chain, TRBV9 is recombined with TRBJ2-2; the D gene is possibly TRBD1, with 5 bases matching. The input for sequencing was peripheral blood, taken on day 0 of AZD1222 vaccination. The sequence was collected from an adult in good health. The CDR3 protein sequence reads: CASSRQTLNTGELFF. The bases read TGTGCCAGCAGCAGACAGACCCTGAACACCGGGGAGCTGTTTTTT.